Here is one T cell receptor beta chain with its context. Germline CDR1 and CDR2: SGHTA and FQGNSA. Trimming shortened V by 5 bases and J by 0 bases, and 11 bases separated the two germline ends. The CDR3 length is 15 residues. This specimen belongs to a study of control samples from healthy donors and cancer patients. The protocol was immunoSEQ multiplex PCR, while the TCRdb copy is restricted to in-frame clones and leaves out a portion. The sample consists of 100,000 or so clones, about 89% of them appearing once. The clonotype was recovered from a man younger than 40 in good health. The rearrangement links TRBV7-2 to TRBJ1-3; possibly TRBD1 for D (6 bases). The sequenced material came from blood. CDR3: CASSPDSSSGNTIYF. The CDR3 DNA reads as TGTGCCAGCAGCCCGGACAGCTCCTCTGGAAACACCATATATTTT. Complete variable domain (other parts from reference TRBV7-2 and TRBJ1-3): GAGVSQSPSNKVTEKGKDVELRCDPISGHTALYWYRQSLGQGLEFLIYFQGNSAPDKSGLPSDRFSAERTGGSVSTLTIQRTQQEDSAVYLCASSPDSSSGNTIYFGEGSWLTVV.